These T cell receptor beta chains were read from a single sample in a study of response to subunit inactivated influenza vaccine. Each CDR3 protein gets one entry after TCRdb re-called the RT-PCR reads with MiXCR. The sample gives hundreds of thousands of distinct CDR3 sequences, around 8% of which show up once; over 10% is in the top ten. The sequences come from PBMCs from blood, collected less than 30 months after vaccination. These receptors were obtained from a man between 50 and 75 years old who received an inactivated influenza vaccine. The CDR3 runs from the conserved cysteine through the conserved F or W. Fields, in order: D gene, V gene, clone size, J gene, CDR3 DNA, CDR3 protein. A D gene is named only where the DNA matches it firmly. Only part of the rows carry a size: once, few, many, or a class if the clone is expanded.

.	TRBV14	.	TRBJ2-3	TGTGCCAGCAGCCAAGTCGGGGGAGGCACGCAGTATTTT	CASSQVGGGTQYF
.	TRBV12-3/TRBV12-4	many	TRBJ2-1	TGTGCCAGCAGTTTAGCGCTGACCTACAATGAGCAGTTCTTC	CASSLALTYNEQFF
.	TRBV21-1	.	TRBJ2-3	TGTGCCAGCAGCAAAGCCAGGGGAACAGATACGCAGTATTTT	CASSKARGTDTQYF
TRBD2	TRBV7-6	.	TRBJ2-5	TGTGCCAGCAGCTTAGATAGCGGGCTAGAGACCCAGTACTTC	CASSLDSGLETQYF
.	TRBV29-1	few	TRBJ2-7	TGCAGCGTGAGACAGGACTACGAGCAGTACTTC	CSVRQDYEQYF
TRBD1	TRBV20-1	many	TRBJ1-3	TGCAGTGCTACCAACAGACAGGGGACTGGAAACACCATATATTTT	CSATNRQGTGNTIYF
.	TRBV29-1	once	TRBJ1-1	TGCAGCGTTGCAGCTTCGGTGAACACTGAAGCTTTCTTT	CSVAASVNTEAFF
TRBD2	TRBV7-2	few	TRBJ2-4	TGTGCCAGCAGCTTAGCGGGGAGGGTGAACATTCAGTACTTC	CASSLAGRVNIQYF
.	TRBV25-1	.	TRBJ2-5	TGTGCCAGCAGTGGGCGGCAGGGGCGGGGGTGGGAGACCCAGTACTTC	CASSGRQGRGWETQYF
.	TRBV4-3	few	TRBJ1-2	TGCGCCAGCAGAGAAGGGCAGGGTAGTCTCTACACCTTC	CASREGQGSLYTF
.	TRBV20-1	.	TRBJ1-4	TGCAGTGCTAGAGATGACGGGTCGATTAGGGAAAAACTGTTTTTT	CSARDDGSIREKLFF
.	TRBV12-3/TRBV12-4	many	TRBJ2-1	TGTGCCAGCCGATTAGCTGGCTCCTACAATGAGCAGTTCTTC	CASRLAGSYNEQFF
.	TRBV6-5	few	TRBJ1-6	TGTGCCAGCAGTAACACCAATTCACCCCTCCACTTT	CASSNTNSPLHF
.	TRBV6-1	.	TRBJ2-1	TGTGCCAGCAGGTCAGAAGCAGTCAGAGAGCAGTTCTTC	CASRSEAVREQFF
.	TRBV21-1	.	TRBJ2-4	TGTGCCAGCAGCAAAAAACCCCCCAGGGTGAACATTCAGTACTTC	CASSKKPPRVNIQYF
.	TRBV7-9	many	TRBJ2-1	TGTGCCAGCAGCTTCGCGGGGTTTGAGCAGTTCTTC	CASSFAGFEQFF
.	TRBV24-1	many	TRBJ1-3	TGTGCCACCAGCACTGGAAACACCATATATTTT	CATSTGNTIYF
.	TRBV4-3	many	TRBJ2-7	TGCGCCAGCAGCCAAGAATCGGCCCGGTCCTACGAGCAGTACTTC	CASSQESARSYEQYF
TRBD1	TRBV7-9	few	TRBJ2-2	TGTGCCAGCAGCTGGACAGGGTCAACCGGGGAGCTGTTTTTT	CASSWTGSTGELFF
.	TRBV7-9	.	TRBJ2-1	TGTGCCAGCAGCTTATTTAGAGGGACATACAATGAGCAGTTCTTC	CASSLFRGTYNEQFF